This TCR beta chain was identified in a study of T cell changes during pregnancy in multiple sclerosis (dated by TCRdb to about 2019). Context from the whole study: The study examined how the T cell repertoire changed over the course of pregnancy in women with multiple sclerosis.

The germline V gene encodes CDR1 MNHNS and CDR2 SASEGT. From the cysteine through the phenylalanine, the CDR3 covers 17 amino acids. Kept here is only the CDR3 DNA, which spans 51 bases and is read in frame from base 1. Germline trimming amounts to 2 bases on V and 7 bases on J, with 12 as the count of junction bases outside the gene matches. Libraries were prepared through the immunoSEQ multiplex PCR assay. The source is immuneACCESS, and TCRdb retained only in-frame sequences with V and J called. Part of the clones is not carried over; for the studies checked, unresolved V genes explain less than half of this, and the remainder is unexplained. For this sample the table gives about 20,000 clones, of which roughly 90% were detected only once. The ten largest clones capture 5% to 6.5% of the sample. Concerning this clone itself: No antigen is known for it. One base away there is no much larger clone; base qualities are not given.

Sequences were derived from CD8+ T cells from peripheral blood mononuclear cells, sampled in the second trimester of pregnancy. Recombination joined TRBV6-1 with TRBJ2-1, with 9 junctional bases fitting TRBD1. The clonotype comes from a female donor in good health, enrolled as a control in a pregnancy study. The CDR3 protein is CASSEHGQGPRGNEQFF. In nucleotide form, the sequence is TGTGCCAGCAGTGAACACGGACAGGGGCCGCGGGGAAATGAGCAGTTCTTC.